This T cell receptor (beta chain) originates from a study of blood T cell repertoires in COVID-19. For the study at large: Sites across the United States, Italy and Spain contributed samples from acute and convalescent COVID-19. PBMCs, B-cell-depleted T cells, or T cells provided the cDNA or gDNA that made up the material.

Germline values: CDR1 MNHEY, CDR2 SVGAGI. The V gene lost 0 bases and the J gene lost 9 bases, with 15 bases spanning the gap. The CDR3 consists of 16 residues. In the authors' methods: Researchers report that nucleated cell counts were estimated from reference gene primer amplification. Clones were sequenced by immunoSEQ multiplex PCR, and TCRdb holds only the in-frame ones, with some missing. V and J calls and clone size come straight from that table; D and trimming were deduced from the DNA. The repertoire includes 200,000 to 250,000 clones, about 80% of them detected once, and 2% to 2.5% sits in the top ten.

The chain uses TRBV6-5 and TRBJ1-6; D call uncertain. The TCR originated in a woman aged 60 to 75 with acute or convalescent COVID-19. Material for sequencing was peripheral blood. The CDR3 sequence: CASSYSRDTGASPLHF. CDR3 nucleotide sequence: TGTGCCAGCAGTTACTCGCGGGATACCGGAGCTTCACCCCTCCACTTT.